This TCR beta chain comes out of a study of neurological immune-mediated disorders. Study-level points and caveats: CDR3 amino acid sequences of expanded clones were not shared across subjects, a result suggesting private repertoires in all groups. The most TCR clonal expansion was seen in HTLV-1-associated myelopathy, and the least was seen in multiple sclerosis, which fell below healthy controls.

This clonotype was seen repeatedly, ten times or more. Its specificity is not known. A 10-nucleotide random UMI tagged transcripts in template-switch 5'RACE cDNA synthesis. Via MiXCR, TCRdb re-called the 5' RACE reads, giving one row per CDR3 protein. The sample has around 97,000 distinct CDR3 sequences; roughly 10% are singletons. The time point is: longitudinal time-point 3. CDR1 and CDR2 from the germline V gene are LGHDT and YNNKEL (reference sequence). V lost 4 bases, J lost 1 base, and 6 bases stayed unmatched. The CDR3 extends over 18 amino acids. The receptor comes from a female donor with HTLV-1-associated myelopathy (HAM/TSP). This chain connects TRBV3-1 to TRBJ2-2; 13 bases agree with TRBD2. The sample taken for sequencing was PBMCs. The chain's CDR3 is CASSLLGTSGVNTGELFF. Here the CDR3 DNA reads TGTGCCAGCAGCCTTCTAGGGACTAGCGGGGTGAACACCGGGGAGCTGTTTTTT.